These 29 T cell receptor beta chains were sequenced from one sample in a study of blood T cell repertoires in COVID-19. Sequencing was performed with immunoSEQ multiplex PCR; in TCRdb, only in-frame clones are kept and a portion is missing. The sample shows 150,000 to 200,000 clones, roughly nine tenths of them seen only once. Material for sequencing was peripheral blood. All receptors come from a man aged 65 to 85 with acute or convalescent COVID-19.

This chain's CDR3 is CASTEDRVFNEQYF. CDR3 coding DNA: TGTGCCAGCACCGAGGACAGGGTTTTCAACGAGCAGTACTTC. The V and J genes are TRBV2 and TRBJ2-7; 8 bases agree with TRBD1. V shed 7 bases, J shed 5 bases, and the junction held 10 bases outside the gene matches. Germline V gene sequence: CDR1 SNHLY, CDR2 FYNNEI. The CDR3 is 14 residues long.

This clone has only a few counts. The V call is TRBV25-1, the J call TRBJ1-2, with 8 bases identical to TRBD1. J lost 0 bases, V lost 1 base, and 4 bases had no gene match. The length of the CDR3 is 16 residues. CDR1 and CDR2 from the germline V gene are MGHDK and SYGVNS. CDR3 residues: CASSELGRGPNYGYTF. In DNA, the CDR3 is TGTGCCAGCAGTGAATTGGGCAGGGGGCCTAACTATGGCTACACCTTC.

The rearrangement links TRBV28 to TRBJ1-1; possibly TRBD1 for D (5 bases). Germline V lookup: CDR1 MDHEN, CDR2 SYDVKM. Trimming took 6 bases from V and 0 from J, leaving 11 bases between them. The CDR3 runs to 14 residues. The CDR3 loop is CASRGGRLNTEAFF. Written as DNA, the CDR3 is TGTGCCAGCAGGGGGGGACGGCTGAACACTGAAGCTTTCTTT.

The chain couples TRBV5-1 to TRBJ2-1; 7 bases are a match to TRBD2. The CDR3 runs to 15 residues. V dropped 3 bases and J dropped 14; count of bases not matched to a gene: 17. CDR1 is SGHRS, CDR2 YFSETQ, per germline. The CDR3 sequence: CASSSSLGGDGRKFF. Written as DNA, the CDR3 is TGCGCCAGCAGCTCCTCCCTGGGGGGGGACGGCAGGAAGTTCTTC.

This clone has only one observation. This chain links TRBV19 with TRBJ1-2, with 8 bases that match TRBD1. The germline V gene encodes CDR1 LNHDA and CDR2 SQIVND (reference sequence). CDR3 size: 17 residues. V lost 4 bases and J lost 2; bases outside the gene matches: 12. The CDR3 here is CASSNPARGQANYGYTF. CDR3 DNA sequence: TGTGCCAGTAGTAATCCAGCCAGGGGACAGGCAAACTATGGCTACACCTTC.

V is TRBV11-2 and J is TRBJ2-1; D remains ambiguous. Germline CDR1 and CDR2: SGHAT and FQNNGV. The CDR3 totals 11 residues. With 2 bases removed from V and 8 bases from J, the gap between germline ends came to 4 bases. The DNA of the CDR3 is TGTGCCAGCAGCTTAATCTATGAGCAGTTCTTC. Translating gives CASSLIYEQFF. The whole variable domain, remainder taken from reference TRBV11-2 and TRBJ2-1, is EAGVAQSPRYKIIEKRQSVAFWCNPISGHATLYWYQQILGQGPKLLIQFQNNGVVDDSQLPKDRFSAERLKGVDSTLKIQPAKLEDSAVYLCASSLIYEQFFGPGTRLTVL.

J is TRBJ1-1 and V is TRBV28, with D unresolved. Germline lookup yields CDR1 MDHEN and CDR2 SYDVKM. The CDR3 consists of 16 residues. V was clipped by 7 bases and J by 0 bases, with 18 bases between them. The CDR3 is CASTSNGAPMNTEAFF. The DNA of the CDR3 is TGTGCCAGCACCTCCAACGGAGCCCCCATGAACACTGAAGCTTTCTTT.

The rearrangement joins TRBV11-1 to TRBJ2-2; no reliable D call. V shed 0 bases and J shed 7 bases, with 6 bases lying between them. The CDR3 is made up of 13 amino acids. Germline lookup yields CDR1 SGHAT and CDR2 FQDESV (reference sequence). This CDR3 reads CASSLARYGELFF. CDR3 coding DNA: TGTGCCAGCAGCTTAGCGCGGTACGGGGAGCTGTTTTTT.

The chain has TRBV5-1 and TRBJ2-2, with D perhaps TRBD1 (5 bases). Germline lookup yields CDR1 SGHRS and CDR2 YFSETQ. V shed 3 bases and J shed 4 bases, with 10 bases lying between them. This CDR3 contains 14 residues. The CDR3 loop reads CASSSGSGTGELFF. CDR3 sequence (DNA): TGCGCCAGCAGCTCAGGGTCGGGCACCGGGGAGCTGTTTTTT.

This clone was observed a handful of times. V and J are TRBV3-1 (or the pseudogene TRBV3-2) and TRBJ2-5; 14 bases match TRBD2. Germline V CDR1 and CDR2: LGHDT, YNNKEL (reference sequence). CDR3 length equals 16 residues. Trimming took 4 bases from V and 5 from J; bases not matched to a gene: 6. This CDR3 reads CASSPPGLAGEETQYF. The CDR3 DNA is TGTGCCAGCAGCCCGCCGGGACTAGCGGGAGAGGAGACCCAGTACTTC.

This chain joins TRBV6-5 and TRBJ2-3, with a weak D call TRBD2 (6 bases). CDR3 length equals 14 residues. CDR1 is MNHEY, CDR2 SVGAGI, per germline. Between the trimmed V and J ends, which lost 8 bases and 7 bases, there was a span of 19 bases. The CDR3 sequence: CASGEAGLSNTQYF. CDR3 DNA sequence: TGTGCCAGCGGGGAGGCAGGGTTGTCAAATACGCAGTATTTT.

Only a few counts were recorded for this clone. This chain joins TRBV18 and TRBJ1-5, with a tentative D call TRBD1 (5 bases). Trimming cost V 4 bases and J 4 bases, with 8 bases left between them. The CDR3 is made up of 13 amino acids. Germline-derived CDR1 and CDR2 are KGHSH and LQKENI. The CDR3 DNA reads as TGTGCCAGCTCACAGGACAATAATCAGCCCCAGCATTTT. Translated: CASSQDNNQPQHF.

The chain joins TRBV5-4 to TRBJ2-3; D gene unclear. V was shortened by 3 bases and J by 2 bases, with 7 bases between the two germline ends. This CDR3 contains 13 residues. Germline V gene sequence: CDR1 SGHNT, CDR2 YYREEE (reference sequence). The CDR3 sequence is CASSSAITDTQYF. CDR3 nucleotide sequence: TGTGCCAGCAGCTCCGCGATCACAGATACGCAGTATTTT.

The chain recombines TRBV5-5 with TRBJ2-1; a possible D gene is TRBD2 (6 bases). The CDR3 covers 14 residues. CDR1 and CDR2 from the germline V gene are SGHKS and YYEKEE (reference sequence). V lost 0 bases and J 8 bases, leaving 12 bases between the germline ends. This chain's CDR3 is CASSLDGSRDEQFF. The CDR3 nucleotides read TGTGCCAGCAGCTTGGACGGGAGTAGGGATGAGCAGTTCTTC.

The chain carries TRBV27 and TRBJ1-1; D is possibly TRBD1 (6 bases). This CDR3 has 14 amino acids. Germline V gene data show CDR1 as MNHEY and CDR2 as SMNVEV (reference sequence). V lost 2 bases to trimming and J lost 10 bases, with 17 bases between them. CDR3: CASSLGIGTRGAFF. In DNA, the CDR3 is TGTGCCAGCAGTTTAGGAATCGGGACACGGGGAGCTTTCTTT.

The chain couples TRBV28 to TRBJ1-3; TRBD1 is a possible D gene (6 bases). Per the germline V gene, CDR1 is MDHEN and CDR2 is SYDVKM. The V end lost 6 bases, the J end lost 13 bases, and 16 bases lay between the germline ends. The CDR3 spans 12 residues. CDR3 sequence reads: CASSSTGRRIYF. CDR3 bases: TGTGCCAGCAGCTCGACAGGACGTAGAATATATTTT.

The chain employs TRBV5-1 and TRBJ2-7; D perhaps matches TRBD2 (6 bases). Germline V CDR1 and CDR2: SGHRS, YFSETQ. With 4 bases removed from V and 0 bases from J, the gap between germline ends came to 11 bases. This CDR3 spans 14 amino acids. The CDR3 region is CASSATSPSYEQYF. The CDR3 bases are TGCGCCAGCAGCGCGACTAGTCCCTCCTACGAGCAGTACTTC.

This clone was picked up a small number of times. This rearrangement joins TRBV7-3 to TRBJ1-1, with 8 bases aligning to TRBD1. Germline assignment: CDR1 SGHTA and CDR2 FQGTGA. This CDR3 is built from 13 residues. V shed 6 bases and J 11 bases; nucleotides not matched to a gene: 11. The chain's CDR3 is CASSQNGQGRAFF. CDR3 sequence (DNA): TGTGCCAGCAGTCAAAATGGACAGGGACGCGCTTTCTTT.

This chain links TRBV28 with TRBJ2-1; D is unclear. The CDR3 is 12 amino acids. V lost 8 bases and J lost 6, with 11 bases in between. The germline V gene encodes CDR1 MDHEN and CDR2 SYDVKM. The CDR3, as DNA: TGTGCCAGCGGAGAATTAGCCAATGAGCAGTTCTTC. Its translation: CASGELANEQFF.

This chain links TRBV11-2 with TRBJ1-6; the D gene is possibly TRBD1 (6 bases). CDR1 is SGHAT and CDR2 is FQNNGV in the germline V gene. The CDR3 loop spans 13 amino acids. V dropped 7 bases and J dropped 7 bases, with 11 bases sitting between them. The CDR3 loop is CASTQGLNSPLHF. The CDR3 DNA is TGTGCCAGCACCCAGGGGCTAAATTCACCCCTCCACTTT.

The rearrangement joins TRBV3-1 (or the pseudogene TRBV3-2) to TRBJ1-2; no clear D gene. This CDR3 is built from 15 residues. Trimming took off 0 bases at V and 0 bases at J, with 8 bases between the two ends. The V gene's germline CDR1 is LGHDT and CDR2 YNNKEL (reference sequence). The DNA for the CDR3 is TGTGCCAGCAGCCAAGAAGGTACAGCTAACTATGGCTACACCTTC. Translation: CASSQEGTANYGYTF.

V is TRBV7-9 and J is TRBJ2-3; 7 nucleotides align to TRBD2. V lost 7 bases, J lost 4 bases, and 8 bases stayed unmatched. In germline, CDR1 is SEHNR, CDR2 FQNEAQ (reference sequence). This CDR3 comprises 14 residues. Here the CDR3 DNA reads TGTGCCAGCACTCCAGGTGGGGGGGCAGATACGCAGTATTTT. This gives the protein CASTPGGGADTQYF.

The chain is built from TRBV2 and TRBJ2-7, with D possibly TRBD2 on 6 matching bases. The CDR3 length is 13 residues. Germline assignment: CDR1 SNHLY and CDR2 FYNNEI. Trimming pared 6 bases from V and 11 bases from J, leaving 20 bases between. This CDR3 is CASRPTGGVGEYF. DNA for the CDR3: TGTGCCAGCAGGCCCACTGGCGGGGTCGGGGAGTACTTC.

This clone was seen a handful of times. This chain joins TRBV19 and TRBJ1-6; D is uncertain. Germline assignment: CDR1 LNHDA and CDR2 SQIVND (reference sequence). V shed 5 bases and J shed 0 bases, with 8 bases lying between them. The CDR3 sequence is 15 residues long. CDR3 nucleotides: TGTGCCAGTAGTGGACTAAGCTCCTATAATTCACCCCTCCACTTT. This sequence encodes CASSGLSSYNSPLHF.

J is TRBJ1-3 and V is TRBV11-2; D might be TRBD1 (5 bases). Germline-derived CDR1 and CDR2 are SGHAT and FQNNGV. Trimming shortened V by 0 bases and J by 3 bases, and 15 bases separated the two germline ends. The CDR3 length is 17 residues. In DNA form, the CDR3 reads TGTGCCAGCAGCTTAGATCGTGGGGGGTCGTATGGAAACACCATATATTTT. It is translated as CASSLDRGGSYGNTIYF.

The chain employs TRBV6-5 and TRBJ2-5; 7 bases match TRBD2. This CDR3 comprises 12 residues. The V segment lost 8 bases and the J segment 5 bases; nucleotides outside the gene matches: 5. The germline CDR1 and CDR2 sequences are MNHEY and SVGAGI. The CDR3: CASRGEDETQYF. The CDR3 coding sequence is TGTGCCAGCCGGGGGGAGGACGAGACCCAGTACTTC.

V usage is TRBV7-8 and J usage is TRBJ2-7, with D possibly being TRBD1 (6 bases). This CDR3 comprises 14 residues. Trimming pared 1 base from V and 4 bases from J, leaving 11 bases between. The V gene's germline CDR1 is SGHVS and CDR2 FQNEAQ. CDR3: CASSLDYGQYEQYF. The CDR3 DNA reads as TGTGCCAGCAGCTTAGACTACGGACAGTACGAGCAGTACTTC.

V is TRBV5-1 and J is TRBJ2-5, with TRBD1 matching over 8 bases. There are 14 residues in the CDR3. CDR1 and CDR2 from the germline V gene are SGHRS and YFSETQ. Germline trimming cut 7 bases from V and 5 bases from J; bases unmatched to any gene: 10. In DNA, the CDR3 is TGCGCCAGCCAAGAGGCCTCAGGGGGCGAGACCCAGTACTTC. It encodes CASQEASGGETQYF.

This sequence joins TRBV2 and TRBJ1-6; D perhaps matches TRBD1 (5 bases). V was shortened by 5 bases and J by 10 bases, with 15 bases between the two germline ends. This CDR3 region has 14 residues. CDR1 is SNHLY, CDR2 FYNNEI, per germline. The CDR3 reads CASSSGQGPSPLHF. For the CDR3, the DNA is TGTGCCAGCAGTAGCGGGCAGGGCCCCTCACCCCTCCACTTT.